The present T cell receptor beta chain was sequenced within a study of T cell responses to AZD1222 COVID-19 vaccine. The assay was immunoSEQ multiplex PCR, and TCRdb's table has in-frame clones only and misses some. The sample lists some 150,000 clones, roughly 90% occurring once. Study-wide results and caveats: The study identified only six AZD1222 recipients as seropositive at baseline.

The CDR3 runs to 14 residues. Trimming left V 5 bases short and J 4 bases short, with 11 bases between. Germline V CDR1 and CDR2: SEHNR, FQNEAQ (reference sequence). Of note for this clone: Antigen unknown.

The material was peripheral blood, obtained 28 days after the second AZD1222 dose. This chain joins TRBV7-9 and TRBJ2-2, with TRBD2 as a possible D gene (5 bases). The clonotype comes from an adult who received the AZD1222 COVID-19 vaccine. CDR3 loop: CASSPLLGTGELFF. DNA for the CDR3: TGTGCCAGCAGCCCACTACTAGGCACCGGGGAGCTGTTTTTT.